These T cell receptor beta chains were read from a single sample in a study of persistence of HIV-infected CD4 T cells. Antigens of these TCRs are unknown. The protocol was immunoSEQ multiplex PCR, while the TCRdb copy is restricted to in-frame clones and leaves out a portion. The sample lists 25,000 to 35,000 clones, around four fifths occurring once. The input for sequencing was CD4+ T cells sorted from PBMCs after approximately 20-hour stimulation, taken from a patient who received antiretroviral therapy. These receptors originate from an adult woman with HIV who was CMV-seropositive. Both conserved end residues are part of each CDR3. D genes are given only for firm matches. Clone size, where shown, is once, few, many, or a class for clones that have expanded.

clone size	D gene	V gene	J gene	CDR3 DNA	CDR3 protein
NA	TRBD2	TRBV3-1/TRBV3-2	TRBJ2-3	TGTGCCAGCAGTTATTGGAGCGGGGGGATCGCAGATACGCAGTATTTT	CASSYWSGGIADTQYF
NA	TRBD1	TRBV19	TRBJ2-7	TGTGCCAGTAGTACGGGGACAGGGGGACTCTACGAGCAGTACTTC	CASSTGTGGLYEQYF
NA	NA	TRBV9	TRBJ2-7	TGTGCCAGCAGTGGCAGGACACCCCCCTACGAGCAGTACTTC	CASSGRTPPYEQYF
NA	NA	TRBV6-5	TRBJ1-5	TGTGCCAGCAGTTACGCGAAGGGTCGTCAGCCCCAGCATTTT	CASSYAKGRQPQHF
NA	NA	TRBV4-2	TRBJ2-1	TGTGCCAGCAGCACAGAGTCGGGGGGCAGGGAGCAGTTCTTC	CASSTESGGREQFF
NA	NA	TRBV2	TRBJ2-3	TGTGCCAGCATCCTAAGGGCGAACACAGATACGCAGTATTTT	CASILRANTDTQYF
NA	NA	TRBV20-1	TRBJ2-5	TGCAGTGCCAGTCTGGCGGGGGCGCGCGGGGAGACCCAGTACTTC	CSASLAGARGETQYF
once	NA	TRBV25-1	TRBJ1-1	TGTGCCAGCAGTGAATCCCTGGCAGGGGATACTGAAGCTTTCTTT	CASSESLAGDTEAFF
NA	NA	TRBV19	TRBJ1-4	TGTGGTGATGCTCCTAATGAAAAACTGTTTTTT	CGDAPNEKLFF
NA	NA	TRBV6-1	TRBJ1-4	TGTGCCAGCAGTGAAGGGGGAGTTGGTGAAAAACTGTTTTTT	CASSEGGVGEKLFF
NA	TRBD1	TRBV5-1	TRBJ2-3	TGCGCCAGCAGCGTGGGACAGATACACACAGATACGCAGTATTTT	CASSVGQIHTDTQYF
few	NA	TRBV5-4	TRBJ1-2	TGTGCCAGCAGCTTGGAACTCGGCCGAGCTAACTATGGCTACACCTTC	CASSLELGRANYGYTF
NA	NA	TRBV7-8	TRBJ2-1	TGTGCCAGCAGCTTAGTAGATACGGTGGCTGAGCAGTTCTTC	CASSLVDTVAEQFF
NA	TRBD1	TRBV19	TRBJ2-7	TGTGCCAGTAGTACGACAGGGAGCCACGAGCAGTACTTC	CASSTTGSHEQYF
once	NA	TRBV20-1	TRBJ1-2	TGCAGTGCTAGTCTGGACGGGGGGGACTATGGCTACACCTTC	CSASLDGGDYGYTF
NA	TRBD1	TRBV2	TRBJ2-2	TGTGCCAGCAAAGGGACAGGGGTCACCGGGGAGCTGTTTTTT	CASKGTGVTGELFF
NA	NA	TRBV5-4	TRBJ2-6	TGTGCCAGCAGCTTGGACACCATCTCTGGGGCCAACGTCCTGACTTTC	CASSLDTISGANVLTF
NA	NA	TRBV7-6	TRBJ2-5	TGTGCCAGCAGCTTAGATCTCGGCAGCCAAGAGACCCAGTACTTC	CASSLDLGSQETQYF
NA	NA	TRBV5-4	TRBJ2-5	TGTGCCAGCAGCGCCCCGAGGGACGGGATGAAAGAGACCCAGTACTTC	CASSAPRDGMKETQYF
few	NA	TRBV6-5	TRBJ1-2	TGTGCCAGCAGTTTCACTCCACAGGGAAGAGGAGGCTACACCTTC	CASSFTPQGRGGYTF
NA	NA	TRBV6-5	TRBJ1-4	TGTGCCAGCATTACGGGACAAGCGACTGAAAAACTGTTTTTT	CASITGQATEKLFF
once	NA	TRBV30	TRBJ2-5	TGTGCCTGGAAGGTACAGGGCCAAGAGACCCAGTACTTC	CAWKVQGQETQYF